What follows describes a single TCR beta chain. Sorting that relied on CD45RO/CCR7/CD25/CD127/CD95/CD27 yielded CD4+ naive, central memory, regulatory and stem cell-like memory cells. Since all of the isolated RNA was reverse transcribed, expressed TCRB transcripts were what got sequenced. Assay used: immunoSEQ multiplex PCR; TCRdb lists only in-frame clones, some missing. The data contain roughly 370,000 clones, 14% of them seen just once; the ten biggest clones take up roughly 0.04%. This entry comes from a study of beta chain features in type 1 diabetes. This TCR was sampled from a young man in good health. The sequencing input was naive CD4+ T cells from blood.

The CDR3 is CASSHGEAYGYTF. The CDR3 DNA follows: TGTGCCAGCTCACACGGTGAGGCCTATGGCTACACCTTC. The J gene is TRBJ1-2, the V gene TRBV18; D call uncertain. The CDR3 spans 13 residues. The germline V gene encodes CDR1 KGHSH and CDR2 LQKENI. V lost 4 bases and J lost 4, with 10 bases in between.